The clone carrying this T cell receptor beta chain was recorded at least ten times. The record originates from a study of CD8+CD57+ T cells in acquired aplastic anemia. Genomic DNA, the template, was used for profiling of the TCR beta VDJ and CDR3. TCRdb re-analysed the reads in MiXCR, keeping a single row per CDR3 protein. The profile covers some 82,000 distinct CDR3 sequences, with approximately 46% appearing a single time and around 63% taken by the ten largest. Germline CDR1 and CDR2: DFQATT and SNEGSKA (reference sequence). J lost 5 bases, V lost 0 bases, and 8 bases had no gene match. This CDR3 is 16 amino acids long.

The sequence came from a human donor in good health, serving as a control. The chain joins TRBV20-1 to TRBJ2-3; 10 bases line up with TRBD2. Material: sorted CD4+, CD8+, or CD8+CD57+ T cells (not recorded which) from PBMCs. CDR3 amino acids: CSARDQGLAGEDTQYF. The CDR3 region has the DNA TGCAGTGCTAGAGATCAAGGGCTAGCGGGGGAAGATACGCAGTATTTT.